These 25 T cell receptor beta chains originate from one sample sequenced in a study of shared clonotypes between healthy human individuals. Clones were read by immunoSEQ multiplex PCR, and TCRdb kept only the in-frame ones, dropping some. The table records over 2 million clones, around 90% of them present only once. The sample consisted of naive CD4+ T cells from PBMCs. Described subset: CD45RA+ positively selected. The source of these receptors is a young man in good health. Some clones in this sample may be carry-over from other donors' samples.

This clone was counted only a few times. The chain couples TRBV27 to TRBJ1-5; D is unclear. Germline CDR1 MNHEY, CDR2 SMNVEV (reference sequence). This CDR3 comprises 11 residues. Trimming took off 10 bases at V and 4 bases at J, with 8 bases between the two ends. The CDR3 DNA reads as TGTGCCATCCCGCGAAATCAGCCCCAGCATTTT. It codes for CAIPRNQPQHF.

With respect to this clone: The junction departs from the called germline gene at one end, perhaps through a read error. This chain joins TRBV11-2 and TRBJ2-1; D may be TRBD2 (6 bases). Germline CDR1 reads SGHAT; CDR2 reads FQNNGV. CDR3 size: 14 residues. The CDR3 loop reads CASRRPGLPYYKLF. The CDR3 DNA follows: TGTGCCAGCAGGCGCCCGGGACTCCCGTATTATAAGCTCTTC.

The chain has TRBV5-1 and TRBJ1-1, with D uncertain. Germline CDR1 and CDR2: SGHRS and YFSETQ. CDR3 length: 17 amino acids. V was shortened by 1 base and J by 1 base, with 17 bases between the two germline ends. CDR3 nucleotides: TGCGCCAGCAGCTTGAAGTCTGCAGGACTCCGGAACACTGAAGCTTTCTTT. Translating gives CASSLKSAGLRNTEAFF.

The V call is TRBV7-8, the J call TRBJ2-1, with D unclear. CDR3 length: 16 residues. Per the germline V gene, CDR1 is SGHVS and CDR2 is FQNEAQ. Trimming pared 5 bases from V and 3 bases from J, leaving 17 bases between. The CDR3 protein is CASSAGAFRVYNEQFF. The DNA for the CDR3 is TGTGCCAGCAGCGCCGGTGCCTTTAGGGTCTACAATGAGCAGTTCTTC. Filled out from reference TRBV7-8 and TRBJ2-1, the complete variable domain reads GAGVSQSPRYKVAKRGQDVALRCDPISGHVSLFWYQQALGQGPEFLTYFQNEAQLDKSGLPSDRFFAERPEGSVSTLKIQRTQQEDSAVYLCASSAGAFRVYNEQFFGPGTRLTVL.

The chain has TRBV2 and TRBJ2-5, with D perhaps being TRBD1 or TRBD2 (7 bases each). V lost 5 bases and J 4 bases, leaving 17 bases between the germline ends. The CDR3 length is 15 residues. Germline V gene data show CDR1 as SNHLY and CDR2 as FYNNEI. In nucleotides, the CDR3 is TGTGCCAGCAGTAGCGGGACAGCTTCGGGAGAGACCCAGTACTTC. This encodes CASSSGTASGETQYF. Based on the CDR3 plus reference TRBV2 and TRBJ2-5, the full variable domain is EPEVTQTPSHQVTQMGQEVILRCVPISNHLYFYWYRQILGQKVEFLVSFYNNEISEKSEIFDDQFSVERPDGSNFTLKIRSTKLEDSAMYFCASSSGTASGETQYFGPGTRLLVL.

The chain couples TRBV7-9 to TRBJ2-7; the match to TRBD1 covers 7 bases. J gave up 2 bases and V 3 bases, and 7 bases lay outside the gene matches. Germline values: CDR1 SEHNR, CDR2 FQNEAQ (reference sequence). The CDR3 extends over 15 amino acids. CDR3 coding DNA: TGTGCCAGCAGCTTGGGCCAAGACAGGGCCTACGAGCAGTACTTC. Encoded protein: CASSLGQDRAYEQYF.

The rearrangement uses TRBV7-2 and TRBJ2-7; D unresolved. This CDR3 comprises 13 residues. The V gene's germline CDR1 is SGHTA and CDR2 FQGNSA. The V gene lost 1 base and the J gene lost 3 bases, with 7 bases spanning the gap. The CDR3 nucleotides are TGTGCCAGCAGCTTAGGACATTTCTACGAGCAGTACTTC. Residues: CASSLGHFYEQYF.

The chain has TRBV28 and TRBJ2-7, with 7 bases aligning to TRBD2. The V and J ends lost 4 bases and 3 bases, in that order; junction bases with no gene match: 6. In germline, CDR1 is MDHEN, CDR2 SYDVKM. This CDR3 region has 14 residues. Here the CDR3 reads CASSSPGEGYEQYF. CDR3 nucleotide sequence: TGTGCCAGCAGTTCTCCGGGGGAGGGCTACGAGCAGTACTTC.

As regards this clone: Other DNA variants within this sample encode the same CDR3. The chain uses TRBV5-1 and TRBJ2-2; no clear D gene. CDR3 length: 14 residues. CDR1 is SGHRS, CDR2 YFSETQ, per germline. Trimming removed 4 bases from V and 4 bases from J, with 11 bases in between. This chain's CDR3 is CASSPRTSTGELFF. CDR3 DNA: TGCGCCAGCAGCCCAAGGACCAGCACCGGGGAGCTGTTTTTT.

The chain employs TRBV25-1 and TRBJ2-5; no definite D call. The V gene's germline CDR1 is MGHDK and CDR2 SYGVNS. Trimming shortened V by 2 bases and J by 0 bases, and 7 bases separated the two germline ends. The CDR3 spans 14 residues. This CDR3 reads CASSENPYQETQYF. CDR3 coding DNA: TGTGCCAGCAGTGAAAACCCATACCAAGAGACCCAGTACTTC.

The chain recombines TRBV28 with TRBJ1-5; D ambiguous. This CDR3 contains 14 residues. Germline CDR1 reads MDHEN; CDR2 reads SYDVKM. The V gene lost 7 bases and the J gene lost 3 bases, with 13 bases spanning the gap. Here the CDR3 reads CASTESPINQPQHF. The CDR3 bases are TGTGCCAGCACCGAGTCCCCTATCAATCAGCCCCAGCATTTT. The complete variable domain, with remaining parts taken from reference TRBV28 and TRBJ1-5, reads DVKVTQSSRYLVKRTGEKVFLECVQDMDHENMFWYRQDPGLGLRLIYFSYDVKMKEKGDIPEGYSVSREKKERFSLILESASTNQTSMYLCASTESPINQPQHFGDGTRLSIL.

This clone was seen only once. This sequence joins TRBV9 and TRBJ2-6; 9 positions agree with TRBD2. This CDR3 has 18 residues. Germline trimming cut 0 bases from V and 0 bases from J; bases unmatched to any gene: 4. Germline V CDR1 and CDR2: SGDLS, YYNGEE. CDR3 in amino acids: CASSVVSGSNSGANVLTF. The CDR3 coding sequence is TGTGCCAGCAGCGTAGTTAGCGGGAGCAACTCTGGGGCCAACGTCCTGACTTTC.

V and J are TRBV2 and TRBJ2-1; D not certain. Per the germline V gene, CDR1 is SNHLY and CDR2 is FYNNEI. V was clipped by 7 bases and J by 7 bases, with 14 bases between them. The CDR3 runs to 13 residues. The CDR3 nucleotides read TGTGCCAGCACAAATGACGATAAGAATGAGCAGTTCTTC. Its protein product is CASTNDDKNEQFF. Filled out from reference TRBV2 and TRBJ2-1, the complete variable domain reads EPEVTQTPSHQVTQMGQEVILRCVPISNHLYFYWYRQILGQKVEFLVSFYNNEISEKSEIFDDQFSVERPDGSNFTLKIRSTKLEDSAMYFCASTNDDKNEQFFGPGTRLTVL.

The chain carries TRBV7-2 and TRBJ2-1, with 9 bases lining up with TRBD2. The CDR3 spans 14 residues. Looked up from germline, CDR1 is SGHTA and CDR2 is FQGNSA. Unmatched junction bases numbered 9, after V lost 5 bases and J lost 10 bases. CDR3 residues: CASSPGTSPQEQFF. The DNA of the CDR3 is TGTGCCAGCAGCCCAGGGACTAGCCCACAGGAGCAGTTCTTC.

The DNA of the CDR3 is TGTGCCAGTAGTATTCGACAGGCATATCAGCCCCAGCATTTT. It codes for CASSIRQAYQPQHF. The chain links TRBV19 to TRBJ1-5, with D maybe TRBD1 (6 bases). Germline CDR1 is LNHDA and CDR2 is SQIVND (reference sequence). V lost 3 bases, J lost 5 bases, and 11 bases lay in between. CDR3 length equals 14 residues.

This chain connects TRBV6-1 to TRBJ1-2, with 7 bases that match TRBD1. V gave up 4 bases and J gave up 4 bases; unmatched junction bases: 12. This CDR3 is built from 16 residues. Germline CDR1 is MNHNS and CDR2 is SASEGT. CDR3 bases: TGTGCCAGCAGTGGGGGAGGACAGGCGGTTAGCTATGGCTACACCTTC. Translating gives CASSGGGQAVSYGYTF.

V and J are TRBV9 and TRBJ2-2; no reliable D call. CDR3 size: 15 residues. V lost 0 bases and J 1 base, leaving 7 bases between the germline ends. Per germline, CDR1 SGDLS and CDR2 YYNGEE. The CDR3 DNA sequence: TGTGCCAGCAGCGTAGCAGGAAGGAACACCGGGGAGCTGTTTTTT. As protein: CASSVAGRNTGELFF.

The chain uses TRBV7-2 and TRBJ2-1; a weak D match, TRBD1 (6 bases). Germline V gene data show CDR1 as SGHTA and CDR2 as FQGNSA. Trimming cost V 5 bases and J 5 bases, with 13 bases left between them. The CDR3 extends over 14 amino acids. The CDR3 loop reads CASSPQAGDNEQFF. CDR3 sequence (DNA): TGTGCCAGCAGCCCCCAAGCAGGGGACAATGAGCAGTTCTTC.

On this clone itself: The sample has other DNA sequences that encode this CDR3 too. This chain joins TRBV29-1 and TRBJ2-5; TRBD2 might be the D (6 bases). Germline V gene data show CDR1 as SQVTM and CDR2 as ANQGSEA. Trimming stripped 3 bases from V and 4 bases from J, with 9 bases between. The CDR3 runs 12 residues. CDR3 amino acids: CSVELGGETQYF. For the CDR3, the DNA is TGCAGCGTTGAGTTGGGGGGAGAGACCCAGTACTTC.

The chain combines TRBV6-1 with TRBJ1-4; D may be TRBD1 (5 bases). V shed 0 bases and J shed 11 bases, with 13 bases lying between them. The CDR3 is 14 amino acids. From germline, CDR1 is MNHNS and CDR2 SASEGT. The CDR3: CASSEASGRAKLFF. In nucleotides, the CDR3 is TGTGCCAGCAGTGAAGCATCGGGACGGGCGAAACTGTTTTTT.

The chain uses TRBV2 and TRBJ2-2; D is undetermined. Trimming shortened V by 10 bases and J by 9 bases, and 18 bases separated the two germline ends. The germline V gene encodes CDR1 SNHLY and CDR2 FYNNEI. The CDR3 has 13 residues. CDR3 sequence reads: CANLREWPRELFF. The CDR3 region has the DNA TGTGCCAACCTCAGAGAGTGGCCCCGGGAGCTGTTTTTT.

The chain's CDR3 is CASSSRSRGHTDTQYF. The DNA of the CDR3 is TGTGCCAGCAGTTCCCGATCGAGGGGTCACACAGATACGCAGTATTTT. This chain uses TRBV6-5 with TRBJ2-3; either TRBD1 or TRBD2 may fit D (5 bases each). CDR3 length equals 16 residues. Between the trimmed V and J ends, which lost 4 bases and 2 bases, there was a span of 16 bases. Germline V gives CDR1 MNHEY, CDR2 SVGAGI.

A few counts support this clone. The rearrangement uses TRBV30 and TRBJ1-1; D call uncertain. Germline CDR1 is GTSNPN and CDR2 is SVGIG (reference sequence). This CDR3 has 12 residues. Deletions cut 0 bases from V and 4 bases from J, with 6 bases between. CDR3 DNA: TGTGCCTGGAGTGTATTGTCCACTGAAGCTTTCTTT. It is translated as CAWSVLSTEAFF.

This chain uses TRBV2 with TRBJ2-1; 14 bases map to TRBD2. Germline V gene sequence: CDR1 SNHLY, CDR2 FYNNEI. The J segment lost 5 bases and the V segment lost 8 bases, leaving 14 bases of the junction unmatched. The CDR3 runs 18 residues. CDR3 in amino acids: CASLSGTSGSRRDNEQFF. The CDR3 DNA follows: TGTGCCAGCCTTTCCGGGACTAGCGGGAGTAGGCGCGACAATGAGCAGTTCTTC.

The CDR3 DNA is TGTGCCAGCAGTTCTCAGGGGGGTCGGATAGCTGAAGCTTTCTTT. Amino acid sequence: CASSSQGGRIAEAFF. The rearrangement uses TRBV28 and TRBJ1-1, with 7 bases matching TRBD1. J was trimmed by 6 bases and V by 4 bases; bases with no gene match: 11. The CDR3 consists of 15 residues. CDR1 and CDR2 from the germline V gene are MDHEN and SYDVKM.